This T cell receptor beta chain originates from a study of early T cells in non-severe SARS-CoV-2 infection. Whole-study context: Sequenced material consisted of bulk RNA (from unsorted whole blood), and chains were unpaired. Points from the study as a whole: Lookups in VDJdb leaned toward anti-spike CD8 responses and missed private and CD4 specificities.

In its sample, this clonotype was seen many times. Its target is not known. Individually, cDNA molecules had unique molecular identifiers attached to them. Using its own MiXCR run on the 5' RACE reads, TCRdb lists one record per CDR3 protein. The sample contains roughly 69,000 distinct CDR3 sequences, about 9.4% of which appear only once. The CDR3 sequence is 16 residues long. Germline CDR1 reads SNHLY; CDR2 reads FYNNEI. With 8 bases clipped from V and 1 base from J, the junction kept 10 bases outside the gene matches. The chain uses TRBV2 and TRBJ2-1, with 8 bases that match TRBD2. The specimen was whole blood. This receptor was identified in an adult who was a healthcare worker with PCR-confirmed SARS-CoV-2 infection or an uninfected control (not recorded which). The CDR3 loop is CASVYGSGTSYNEQFF. Here the CDR3 DNA reads TGTGCCAGCGTATATGGTAGCGGGACGTCCTACAATGAGCAGTTCTTC.